A selection of T cell receptor beta chains follows, all from one sample in a study of cytomegalovirus exposure and HLA in healthy donors. Sequencing was performed with immunoSEQ multiplex PCR; in TCRdb, only in-frame clones are kept and a portion is missing. The sample holds tens of thousands of clones; 70% to 85% are singletons and the top ten take around 22%. Material: PBMCs. These receptors were taken from a woman aged 45 to 65 in good health and CMV-seropositive. Both conserved end residues are part of each CDR3. D genes are given only for firm matches. Part of the rows lack a size; the others show once, few, many or a class for expanded clones.

D gene | J gene | clone size | CDR3 length | V gene | CDR3 protein | CDR3 DNA
TRBD1 | TRBJ1-5 | NA | 11 | TRBV28 | CASSVRDSKHF | TGTGCCAGCAGCGTGAGGGACAGCAAACATTTT
NA | TRBJ1-2 | NA | 13 | TRBV30 | CAWSGEANYGYTF | TGTGCCTGGAGTGGAGAAGCCAACTATGGCTACACCTTC
NA | TRBJ1-6 | NA | 18 | TRBV7-2 | CASSLEGGAGDYNSPLHF | TGTGCCAGCAGCTTAGAGGGGGGGGCCGGGGACTATAATTCACCCCTCCACTTT
NA | TRBJ1-2 | NA | 14 | TRBV6-5 | CASSYSVGGRGYTF | TGTGCCAGCAGTTACTCGGTCGGGGGTCGTGGCTACACCTTC
NA | TRBJ2-5 | NA | 13 | TRBV6-4 | CASSATGKETQYF | TGTGCCAGCAGTGCTACAGGGAAAGAGACCCAGTACTTC
NA | TRBJ1-1 | NA | 12 | TRBV6-6 | CASSYLNTEAFF | TGTGCCAGCAGTTACTTAAATACTGAAGCTTTCTTT
NA | TRBJ2-7 | NA | 13 | TRBV27 | CASSLSGSYEQYF | TGCGCCAGCAGTTTAAGCGGCTCCTACGAGCAGTACTTC
NA | TRBJ2-1 | NA | 14 | TRBV14 | CASSQSLSYNEQFF | TGTGCCAGCAGCCAATCACTAAGCTACAATGAGCAGTTCTTC
NA | TRBJ2-2 | NA | 14 | TRBV7-2 | CASSLAFDTGELFF | TGTGCCAGCAGCTTAGCGTTCGACACCGGGGAGCTGTTTTTT
TRBD1 | TRBJ2-2 | NA | 15 | TRBV6-1 | CASSDLGQRIGELFF | TGTGCCAGCAGTGACCTGGGACAGAGGATCGGGGAGCTGTTTTTT
TRBD2 | TRBJ2-1 | NA | 14 | TRBV30 | CAWTSGAVINEQFF | TGTGCCTGGACTAGCGGGGCCGTTATAAATGAGCAGTTCTTC
NA | TRBJ2-2 | NA | 14 | TRBV7-3 | CASSFGPQGGELFF | TGTGCCAGCAGCTTCGGACCCCAGGGAGGGGAGCTGTTTTTT
NA | TRBJ2-7 | once | 13 | TRBV11-1 | CASSRVGPGEQYF | TGTGCCAGCAGCCGGGTGGGGCCCGGGGAGCAGTACTTC
TRBD2 | TRBJ2-3 | few | 15 | TRBV6-1 | CASSGTSLSTDTQYF | TGTGCCAGCAGTGGGACTAGCCTGAGCACAGATACGCAGTATTTT
NA | TRBJ1-1 | few | 14 | TRBV27 | CASSIQQGRTEAFF | TGTGCCAGCAGTATACAACAGGGAAGGACTGAAGCTTTCTTT
TRBD1 | TRBJ2-7 | NA | 13 | TRBV28 | CASSFRDRGIRDF | TGTGCCAGCAGTTTCCGGGACAGGGGGATAAGGGACTTC
NA | TRBJ2-2 | NA | 18 | TRBV19 | CASSPLPGQGLGTGELFF | TGTGCCAGTAGCCCCTTACCGGGTCAGGGGTTGGGAACCGGGGAGCTGTTTTTT
NA | TRBJ2-3 | once | 13 | TRBV15 | CATSGEEVGTQYF | TGTGCCACCAGCGGGGAGGAGGTGGGGACGCAGTATTTT
NA | TRBJ1-4 | NA | 16 | TRBV27 | CASGGLGGGEREKLFF | TGTGCCAGCGGCGGGCTCGGAGGGGGGGAAAGGGAAAAACTGTTTTTT
NA | TRBJ2-3 | NA | 13 | TRBV5-1 | CASSLRSADTQYF | TGCGCCAGCAGCTTGAGGAGTGCAGATACGCAGTATTTT
TRBD1 | TRBJ2-2 | NA | 15 | TRBV5-5 | CASSLRGTGLEELFF | TGTGCCAGCAGCTTGCGTGGGACAGGGTTGGAGGAGCTGTTTTTT
NA | TRBJ1-2 | NA | 13 | TRBV9 | CASSDGGSYGYTF | TGTGCCAGCAGCGACGGGGGGAGCTATGGCTACACCTTC
NA | TRBJ2-7 | NA | 14 | TRBV5-1 | CASSFEGYSYEQYF | TGCGCCAGCAGCTTCGAGGGATACTCCTACGAGCAGTACTTC
NA | TRBJ2-3 | NA | 15 | TRBV7-2 | CASSWTGNSGDTQYF | TGTGCCAGCAGCTGGACGGGAAATTCGGGGGATACGCAGTATTTT
TRBD2 | TRBJ2-5 | NA | 17 | TRBV6-1 | CASSALRGGIDHETQYF | TGTGCCAGCAGTGCCCTGAGGGGAGGGATAGATCACGAGACCCAGTACTTC
TRBD2 | TRBJ2-5 | NA | 16 | TRBV9 | CASSPPGLAFQETQYF | TGTGCCAGCAGCCCACCGGGACTAGCGTTCCAAGAGACCCAGTACTTC
NA | TRBJ2-2 | NA | 13 | TRBV6-1 | CASSAFNTGELFF | TGTGCCAGCAGTGCTTTTAACACCGGGGAGCTGTTTTTT
NA | TRBJ2-5 | few | 11 | TRBV29-1 | CSLGQQETQYF | TGCAGCCTGGGGCAGCAAGAGACCCAGTACTTC
NA | TRBJ2-1 | many | 12 | TRBV6-6 | CASSGEGYEQFF | TGTGCCAGCTCGGGGGAAGGGTATGAGCAGTTCTTC
TRBD1 | TRBJ2-1 | NA | 16 | TRBV27 | CASSATGDGAYNEQFF | TGTGCCAGCAGTGCCACAGGGGATGGGGCCTACAATGAGCAGTTCTTC
NA | TRBJ1-6 | NA | 15 | TRBV15 | CATSTSRQAGIPLHF | TGTGCCACCAGCACCTCGAGGCAAGCGGGGATACCCCTCCACTTT
TRBD2 | TRBJ2-7 | NA | 14 | TRBV18 | CASSPGAGGGEQYF | TGTGCCAGCTCACCAGGGGCGGGAGGTGGCGAGCAGTACTTC
NA | TRBJ2-5 | NA | 13 | TRBV11-2 | CASRRSGGETQYF | TGTGCCAGCAGACGGAGCGGAGGGGAGACCCAGTACTTC
NA | TRBJ1-1 | NA | 14 | TRBV5-6 | CASSFEDMNTEAFF | TGTGCCAGCAGCTTTGAGGACATGAACACTGAAGCTTTCTTT
NA | TRBJ1-6 | NA | 14 | TRBV18 | CASSLQGSNSPLHF | TGTGCCAGCTCACTTCAGGGTAGCAATTCACCCCTCCACTTT
TRBD1 | TRBJ2-1 | few | 14 | TRBV30 | CAWSWGTGGNEQFF | TGTGCCTGGAGTTGGGGGACAGGGGGCAATGAGCAGTTCTTC